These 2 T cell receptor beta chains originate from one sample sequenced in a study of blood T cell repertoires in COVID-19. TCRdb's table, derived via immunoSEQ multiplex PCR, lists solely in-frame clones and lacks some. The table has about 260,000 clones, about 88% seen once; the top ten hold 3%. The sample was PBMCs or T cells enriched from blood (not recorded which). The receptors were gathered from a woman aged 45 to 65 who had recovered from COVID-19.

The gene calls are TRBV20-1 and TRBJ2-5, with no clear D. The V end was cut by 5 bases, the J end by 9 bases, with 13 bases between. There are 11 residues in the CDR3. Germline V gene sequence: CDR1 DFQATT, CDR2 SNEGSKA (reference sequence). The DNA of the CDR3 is TGCAGTGCTTCCGACTCCGCGGCCCAGTACTTC. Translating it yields CSASDSAAQYF.

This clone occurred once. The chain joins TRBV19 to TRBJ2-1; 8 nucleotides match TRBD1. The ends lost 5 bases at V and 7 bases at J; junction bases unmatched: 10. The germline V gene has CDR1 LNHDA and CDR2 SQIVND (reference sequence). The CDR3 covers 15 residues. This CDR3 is CASSQGTGYVNEQFF. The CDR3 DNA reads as TGTGCCAGTAGTCAAGGGACAGGTTATGTTAATGAGCAGTTCTTC.